Listed below are T cell receptor beta chains from one sample, sequenced in a study of CD8 T cells in ankylosing spondylitis. TCRdb recomputed calls from the 5' RACE reads with MiXCR, one row per CDR3 protein. The sample lists about 440,000 distinct CDR3 sequences; about 15% were seen once. The sample comprised blood, either unsorted or a sorted T cell fraction (not recorded which). Every receptor here comes from a male donor with ankylosing spondylitis. Each CDR3 is given with its conserved first and last residue. The order of the fields is clone size, V gene, D gene, J gene, CDR3 protein, CDR3 DNA. The D gene is left open where the match is weak. A row's size may be missing; if present it is once, few, many or a size class.

NA	TRBV7-2	NA	TRBJ1-1	CASSPQRVNTEAFF	TGTGCCAGCAGCCCCCAGCGGGTGAACACTGAAGCTTTCTTT
NA	TRBV7-9	TRBD1	TRBJ1-1	CASRLTGIRSEAFF	TGTGCCAGCCGACTGACAGGGATTAGATCTGAAGCTTTCTTT
NA	TRBV20-1	TRBD1	TRBJ1-6	CSAKGQGANNSPLHF	TGCAGTGCTAAAGGACAGGGGGCGAATAATTCACCCCTCCACTTT
NA	TRBV3-1	TRBD1	TRBJ1-1	CASSQDRGTVNTEAFF	TGTGCCAGCAGCCAAGATAGGGGGACAGTGAACACTGAAGCTTTCTTT
few	TRBV15	TRBD2	TRBJ2-1	CATSRGLAAYNEQFF	TGTGCCACCAGCAGAGGACTAGCGGCGTACAATGAGCAGTTCTTC
NA	TRBV12-5	NA	TRBJ1-5	CASGFTLSNQPQHF	TGTGCTAGTGGTTTTACCCTGAGCAATCAGCCCCAGCATTTT
NA	TRBV7-2	TRBD1	TRBJ1-6	CASSLNPGGPNNSPLHF	TGTGCCAGCAGCTTAAACCCAGGGGGGCCGAATAATTCACCCCTCCACTTT
NA	TRBV20-1	TRBD2	TRBJ2-3	CSATTPWASGDTQYF	TGCAGTGCTACGACCCCATGGGCTAGCGGGGATACGCAGTATTTT
few	TRBV5-6	NA	TRBJ2-2	CASSLPSYTGELFF	TGTGCCAGCAGCTTGCCCAGTTACACCGGGGAGCTGTTTTTT
NA	TRBV28	NA	TRBJ1-1	CASRTHGGTEAFF	TGTGCCAGCCGCACACATGGGGGGACTGAAGCTTTCTTT
many	TRBV27	NA	TRBJ2-3	CASSFWGTDTQYF	TGTGCCAGCAGTTTTTGGGGCACAGATACGCAGTATTTT
NA	TRBV6-1	TRBD2	TRBJ2-7	CASTIPGGGREQYF	TGTGCCAGCACCATACCCGGCGGGGGGCGCGAGCAGTACTTC
many	TRBV28	NA	TRBJ2-1	CASSFARTHNEQFF	TGTGCCAGCAGTTTCGCTAGGACCCACAATGAGCAGTTCTTC
NA	TRBV2	TRBD2	TRBJ2-7	CASSQGSGRSYEQYF	TGTGCCAGCTCCCAGGGGAGCGGGAGGTCCTACGAGCAGTACTTC
NA	TRBV2	NA	TRBJ2-3	CASRPRDNTDTQYF	TGTGCCAGCAGGCCCCGGGATAACACAGATACGCAGTATTTT
NA	TRBV5-1	TRBD2	TRBJ2-7	CASSFQRGGPYEQYF	TGCGCCAGCAGCTTCCAGCGGGGGGGCCCCTACGAGCAGTACTTC
NA	TRBV18	TRBD1	TRBJ1-2	CASSEALTGTYGYTF	TGTGCCAGCTCAGAAGCTTTGACAGGGACCTATGGCTACACCTTC
few	TRBV9	TRBD1	TRBJ1-1	CASSVQGATEAFF	TGTGCCAGCAGCGTCCAGGGGGCTACTGAAGCTTTCTTT
few	TRBV20-1	NA	TRBJ1-6	CSASQGYSSYNSPLHF	TGCAGTGCCTCCCAGGGCTACAGCTCCTATAATTCACCCCTCCACTTT
few	TRBV11-2	TRBD2	TRBJ2-5	CASSSRLAGVIGETQYF	TGTGCCAGCAGCTCTAGACTAGCGGGAGTGATCGGAGAGACCCAGTACTTC
NA	TRBV4-2	NA	TRBJ2-1	CASSQEGGVSYNEQFF	TGTGCCAGCAGCCAAGAGGGCGGGGTCTCCTACAATGAGCAGTTCTTC
NA	TRBV12-3/TRBV12-4	NA	TRBJ2-1	CASSLRVSGYNEQFF	TGTGCCAGCAGTTTACGTGTATCGGGATACAATGAGCAGTTCTTC
few	TRBV3-1	TRBD1	TRBJ2-1	CASSHLGHRGTKNEQFF	TGTGCCAGCAGCCATCTGGGCCACAGGGGGACGAAGAATGAGCAGTTCTTC
NA	TRBV2	TRBD2	TRBJ2-3	CASTPGVAGGTDTQYF	TGTGCCAGCACCCCTGGCGTAGCGGGAGGTACAGATACGCAGTATTTT
NA	TRBV24-1	NA	TRBJ2-3	CATSDLRSTQYF	TGTGCCACCAGTGATTTAAGGTCTACGCAGTATTTT
few	TRBV20-1	NA	TRBJ1-2	CSARGLSYGYTF	TGCAGCGCCCGGGGGCTGAGCTATGGCTACACCTTC
many	TRBV7-2	TRBD1	TRBJ1-1	CASSLVGGSSNTEAFF	TGTGCCAGCAGCTTAGTAGGGGGCAGTAGCAACACTGAAGCTTTCTTT
few	TRBV11-3	NA	TRBJ2-1	CASSRVKTDSYNEQFF	TGTGCCAGCAGCCGAGTCAAAACGGACTCCTACAATGAGCAGTTCTTC
many	TRBV28	TRBD1	TRBJ2-6	CASSSGTGGSGANVLTF	TGTGCCAGCAGTTCAGGGACAGGGGGCTCTGGGGCCAACGTCCTGACTTTC
NA	TRBV20-1	NA	TRBJ1-2	CSASPRSILGYGYTF	TGCAGTGCTAGTCCCCGATCCATTCTCGGATATGGCTACACCTTC
few	TRBV5-1	TRBD2	TRBJ2-1	CASRFGGRARNEQFF	TGCGCCAGCAGGTTCGGAGGGAGGGCCAGGAATGAGCAGTTCTTC
few	TRBV5-5	NA	TRBJ2-1	CASSPMGGLGQFF	TGTGCCAGCAGCCCCATGGGGGGGCTAGGGCAGTTCTTC
NA	TRBV7-3	NA	TRBJ2-3	CASSLMATSDTQYF	TGTGCCAGCAGCTTAATGGCCACGTCAGATACGCAGTATTTT
NA	TRBV4-1	NA	TRBJ2-3	CASSPPVSGTPDTQYF	TGCGCCAGCAGCCCTCCCGTTTCCGGGACTCCAGATACGCAGTATTTT
few	TRBV12-3/TRBV12-4	TRBD1	TRBJ1-2	CASAGGGADYGYTF	TGTGCCAGCGCGGGAGGGGGCGCGGACTATGGCTACACCTTC
many	TRBV20-1	TRBD2	TRBJ2-7	CSATLTSGRNEQYF	TGCAGTGCTACCCTGACTAGCGGGAGGAATGAGCAGTACTTC
many	TRBV4-3	TRBD2	TRBJ2-1	CASSHWGLAGHEQFF	TGCGCCAGCAGCCATTGGGGACTAGCGGGACACGAGCAGTTCTTC
NA	TRBV11-2	TRBD1	TRBJ2-7	CASSFPTGTGSYEQYF	TGTGCCAGCAGCTTCCCTACCGGGACAGGGTCCTACGAGCAGTACTTC
few	TRBV6-5	TRBD1	TRBJ1-2	CASSYRQGEPHRGYTF	TGTGCCAGCAGTTACCGACAGGGGGAACCACATCGTGGCTACACCTTC
NA	TRBV24-1	NA	TRBJ2-3	CATSDLDRATDTQYF	TGTGCCACCAGTGATTTGGATAGGGCCACAGATACGCAGTATTTT
few	TRBV15	NA	TRBJ2-2	CATSRGNLFMNTGELFF	TGTGCCACCAGCAGAGGAAATCTATTTATGAACACCGGGGAGCTGTTTTTT
NA	TRBV5-1	NA	TRBJ2-7	CASSPSWGDSEQYF	TGCGCCAGCAGCCCCTCTTGGGGGGACAGCGAGCAGTACTTC
many	TRBV20-1	TRBD1	TRBJ1-1	CSARDPLGQGAMNTEAFF	TGCAGTGCTAGAGACCCTCTCGGACAGGGGGCCATGAACACTGAAGCTTTCTTT
few	TRBV2	TRBD1	TRBJ2-1	CASRVQGAFVNEQFF	TGTGCCAGCAGGGTACAGGGGGCGTTTGTAAATGAGCAGTTCTTC
NA	TRBV7-9	NA	TRBJ2-1	CASSLAEAPNEQFF	TGTGCCAGCAGCTTAGCGGAGGCGCCGAATGAGCAGTTCTTC
few	TRBV2	NA	TRBJ2-4	CASTPGGPGGEYF	TGTGCCAGCACCCCCGGGGGGCCAGGGGGCGAGTACTTC
NA	TRBV18	NA	TRBJ2-7	CASSLNQARYSYEQYF	TGTGCCAGCTCACTCAATCAGGCCAGATACTCCTACGAGCAGTACTTC